This paragraph covers one T cell receptor beta chain sequence. Its antigen is not known. Per the germline V gene, CDR1 is SGHTA and CDR2 is FQGNSA. V was trimmed by 3 bases and J by 5 bases, leaving 7 bases between them. CDR3 length: 13 amino acids. The entry originates in a study of cytomegalovirus exposure and HLA in healthy donors. Study context: HLA-typed donors were the source of approximately 88 million unique TCRs held in an early data release.

General study points: Across donors, sequencing depth was assumed by presence/absence analyses to be roughly uniform.

The primer mix had 60 Vbeta and 13 Jbeta primers. Sequencing was performed with immunoSEQ multiplex PCR; in TCRdb, only in-frame clones are kept and a portion is missing. The table counts approximately 120,000 clones; 1% lies in the top ten. Sequencing was done on a sample of PBMCs. V gene TRBV7-2 combines with J gene TRBJ2-2; D ambiguous. This receptor was obtained from a man aged 18 to 35 in good health and CMV-seronegative. Written as DNA, the CDR3 is TGTGCCAGCAGCTTTCGGTGGACCGGGGAGCTGTTTTTT. It codes for CASSFRWTGELFF.